This record concerns one T cell receptor (beta chain) sequence. Its antigen is not identified. The RNA, roughly 0.45 to 1 ug, was put through reverse transcription using random hexamers. Multiplex PCR with immunoSEQ amplified the TCR beta CDR3 across 54 Vbeta and 13 Jbeta. MiXCR, run by TCRdb on the immunoSEQ multiplex PCR reads, gives a single entry per CDR3 protein. The profile covers 150,000 or so distinct CDR3 sequences, with 85% to 95% appearing a single time and more than 0.11% taken by the ten largest. The sample comes from a study of CD8 T cells in Susac syndrome. Overall study: Among the sequenced Susac syndrome patients, roughly six had active disease while under ten were in remission. Study-wide results and caveats: The CD4+ T cell repertoires in Susac syndrome were not clonally expanded.

V lost 0 bases, J lost 7 bases, and 4 bases lay in between. Germline values: CDR1 SGHAT, CDR2 FQNNGV. The CDR3 length is 13 residues. The CD8+ and CD4+ T cells were isolated magnetically using a negative isolation approach, whereas the TEMRA cells were enriched by FACS. Sequencing was carried out using CD4+ T cells from PBMCs. This chain uses TRBV11-2 with TRBJ1-6; D is undetermined. The sequence was obtained from a human donor with Susac syndrome. The CDR3 nucleotides are TGTGCCAGCAGCTTAGATTGGAATTCACCCCTCCACTTT. Amino acid sequence: CASSLDWNSPLHF.